The 27 T cell receptor beta chains reported below all come from one sample, sequenced in a study of shared clonotypes between healthy human individuals. CD45RO-negative CD8 cells positively selected for CCR7 made up the naive population, which excluded terminally differentiated effector memory CD45RA+ cells. The repertoire was sequenced with immunoSEQ multiplex PCR; TCRdb's copy has only in-frame clones and lacks some. The sample yields hundreds of thousands of clones, 92% seen once. The sample consisted of naive CD8+ T cells sorted from blood. These receptors were obtained from a man under 40 in good health.

This clone was picked up one time. The rearrangement uses TRBV5-4 and TRBJ2-3; TRBD1 might be the D (5 bases). Trimming left V 0 bases short and J 6 bases short, with 20 bases between. The germline CDR1 and CDR2 sequences are SGHNT and YYREEE (reference sequence). CDR3 length: 17 residues. The CDR3 region is CASSLAGAGAHADTQYF. The CDR3 DNA reads as TGTGCCAGCAGCTTGGCTGGGGCTGGGGCACACGCGGATACGCAGTATTTT.

As for this clone: The same CDR3 arises from other DNA sequences in this sample as well. This rearrangement joins TRBV5-1 to TRBJ1-1; D may be TRBD1 (5 bases). The V end was cut by 4 bases, the J end by 8 bases, with 9 bases between. The V gene's germline CDR1 is SGHRS and CDR2 YFSETQ. The CDR3 loop spans 11 amino acids. CDR3: CASSLGTEAFF. DNA for the CDR3: TGCGCCAGCAGCCTCGGGACCGAAGCTTTCTTT.

The J gene is TRBJ1-2, the V gene TRBV6-1, with a weak D call TRBD1 (6 bases). Germline CDR1 MNHNS, CDR2 SASEGT. Trimming removed 7 bases at V and 0 bases at J, with 15 bases between. This CDR3 is 15 amino acids long. The CDR3 sequence: CASNPTGLTNYGYTF. DNA of the CDR3: TGTGCCAGCAACCCGACAGGACTAACTAACTATGGCTACACCTTC.

The rearrangement uses TRBV18 and TRBJ2-5; tentatively, D is TRBD1 or TRBD2 (5 bases each). Trimming took 5 bases from V and 4 from J, leaving 23 bases between them. The germline CDR1 and CDR2 sequences are KGHSH and LQKENI. The CDR3 has 17 residues. The DNA for the CDR3 is TGTGCCAGCTCAACATCTACCCCCGGGACGTCGGCAGAGACCCAGTACTTC. Translating it yields CASSTSTPGTSAETQYF.

The chain recombines TRBV9 with TRBJ1-1; D unresolved. The V and J ends lost 2 bases and 7 bases respectively, with 15 bases between them. The CDR3 consists of 14 residues. Germline V gene data show CDR1 as SGDLS and CDR2 as YYNGEE. CDR3: CASSVFSEASEAFF. The CDR3 DNA reads as TGTGCCAGCAGCGTCTTCAGTGAAGCGAGTGAAGCTTTCTTT.

The J gene is TRBJ2-7, the V gene TRBV7-2; 10 bases match TRBD2. CDR3 length: 15 amino acids. V was pared by 5 bases and J by 2 bases, with 6 bases of the junction left unmatched. The germline gives CDR1 SGHTA, CDR2 FQGNSA. CDR3: CASSVGLAATYEQYF. The CDR3 region has the DNA TGTGCCAGCAGCGTCGGACTAGCGGCCACCTACGAGCAGTACTTC.

V and J are TRBV19 and TRBJ2-5; 10 positions agree with TRBD2. The CDR3 runs 15 residues. Germline CDR1 LNHDA, CDR2 SQIVND (reference sequence). Unmatched junction bases numbered 7, after V lost 6 bases and J lost 3 bases. CDR3 sequence (DNA): TGTGCCAGTAGCCTCGTCCTAGCGGGAGAAGAGACCCAGTACTTC. Encoded protein: CASSLVLAGEETQYF.

This rearrangement joins TRBV5-1 to TRBJ2-2, with 8 positions matching TRBD2. Trimming cost V 3 bases and J 6 bases; bases outside gene matches: 7. The CDR3 covers 15 residues. Germline loops: CDR1 SGHRS, CDR2 YFSETQ. CDR3 in DNA: TGCGCCAGCAGCTACGGGACTAGTGGTTCCGGGGAGCTGTTTTTT. This codes for CASSYGTSGSGELFF. Combining the CDR3 with reference TRBV5-1 and TRBJ2-2 gives the whole variable domain KAGVTQTPRYLIKTRGQQVTLSCSPISGHRSVSWYQQTPGQGLQFLFEYFSETQRNKGNFPGRFSGRQFSNSRSEMNVSTLELGDSALYLCASSYGTSGSGELFFGEGSRLTVL.

This chain links TRBV27 with TRBJ2-7; 9 bases map to TRBD2. Germline V lookup: CDR1 MNHEY, CDR2 SMNVEV (reference sequence). V dropped 7 bases and J dropped 5; count of bases not matched to a gene: 6. This CDR3 is built from 13 residues. The CDR3 here is CASMVAGGNEQYF. The CDR3 DNA is TGTGCCAGCATGGTTGCGGGAGGGAACGAGCAGTACTTC.

The chain carries TRBV10-3 and TRBJ1-1; D is unresolved. The germline V gene has CDR1 ENHRY and CDR2 SYGVKD. Trimming took 0 bases from V and 1 from J, leaving 9 bases between them. This CDR3 has 15 amino acids. CDR3 nucleotide sequence: TGTGCCATCAGTGAGTCGGGAGGACGGAACACTGAAGCTTTCTTT. It encodes CAISESGGRNTEAFF.

V gene TRBV6-5 combines with J gene TRBJ2-7; the match to TRBD2 covers 7 bases. CDR1 MNHEY and CDR2 SVGAGI come from the germline V gene. The ends lost 6 bases at V and 4 bases at J; junction bases unmatched: 6. There are 13 residues in the CDR3. CDR3 DNA sequence: TGTGCCAGCAGCACACTAGCGAGGTACGAGCAGTACTTC. Residues: CASSTLARYEQYF.

The count of this clone is one. The chain employs TRBV6-5 and TRBJ1-1; D is unresolved. Per the germline V gene, CDR1 is MNHEY and CDR2 is SVGAGI. With 0 bases removed from V and 3 bases from J, the gap between germline ends came to 11 bases. The CDR3 loop spans 15 amino acids. CDR3 in DNA: TGTGCCAGCAGTTACTCCTTTACGGGAGACACTGAAGCTTTCTTT. This translates into CASSYSFTGDTEAFF.

The V call is TRBV21-1, the J call TRBJ1-1; TRBD1 is the table's D call, not checked against the DNA. TRBV21-1 is marked as a pseudogene. CDR3 length: 12 amino acids. CDR3 in DNA: TGTGCCAGCAGCAAAACAGGCACTGAAGCTTTCTTT. Translation: CASSKTGTEAFF.

The chain has TRBV29-1 and TRBJ2-7; D uncertain. The germline CDR1 and CDR2 sequences are SQVTM and ANQGSEA. The CDR3 is made up of 13 amino acids. The V end lost 2 bases, the J end lost 6 bases, and 14 bases lay between the germline ends. CDR3 in DNA: TGCAGCGTTGAACTTGCTGGCTCAGCCGAGCAGTACTTC. Its protein product is CSVELAGSAEQYF.

The V and J genes are TRBV27 and TRBJ2-5, with no clear D. The V and J ends lost 1 base and 4 bases respectively, with 7 bases between them. In germline, CDR1 is MNHEY, CDR2 SMNVEV (reference sequence). CDR3 length: 13 amino acids. This CDR3 reads CASSLFYSETQYF. For the CDR3, the DNA is TGTGCCAGCAGTTTATTTTATTCAGAGACCCAGTACTTC.

The chain joins TRBV7-2 to TRBJ2-1; no clear D gene. Germline values: CDR1 SGHTA, CDR2 FQGNSA. CDR3 length: 12 residues. V was trimmed by 1 base and J by 8 bases, leaving 6 bases between them. The CDR3 protein is CASSLDGDEQFF. CDR3 DNA sequence: TGTGCCAGCAGCTTAGATGGGGATGAGCAGTTCTTC.

The chain couples TRBV28 to TRBJ1-5; 9 bases match TRBD1. Trimming removed 7 bases from V and 4 bases from J; junction bases left unmatched: 8. In germline, CDR1 is MDHEN, CDR2 SYDVKM. The CDR3 extends over 15 amino acids. The CDR3 nucleotides are TGTGCCAGCATTCTTACAGGGGGCGCTAATCAGCCCCAGCATTTT. Translated: CASILTGGANQPQHF.

This clone was seen a single time. The gene calls are TRBV10-3 and TRBJ2-1; 8 positions agree with TRBD1. Trimming cost V 10 bases and J 4 bases; bases outside gene matches: 18. The CDR3 runs 17 residues. The germline CDR1 and CDR2 sequences are ENHRY and SYGVKD. The CDR3 loop reads CATLDREISEWYNEQFF. In nucleotides, the CDR3 is TGTGCCACGCTGGACAGGGAAATTAGTGAGTGGTACAATGAGCAGTTCTTC.

The chain employs TRBV29-1 and TRBJ2-1; 10 nucleotides align to TRBD1. V shed 6 bases, J shed 2 bases, and the junction held 13 bases outside the gene matches. The CDR3 extends over 17 amino acids. Germline CDR1 reads SQVTM; CDR2 reads ANQGSEA. CDR3 loop: CSVTGTGEAGAYNEQFF. Written as DNA, the CDR3 is TGCAGCGTGACCGGGACAGGGGAAGCGGGAGCCTACAATGAGCAGTTCTTC.

This sequence joins TRBV5-1 and TRBJ2-1; D remains unclear. The germline V gene encodes CDR1 SGHRS and CDR2 YFSETQ. V lost 3 bases, J lost 2 bases, and 12 bases lay in between. The CDR3 loop spans 15 amino acids. CDR3 protein: CASSSGSPPYNEQFF. As DNA, the CDR3 is TGCGCCAGCAGCTCCGGATCCCCTCCCTACAATGAGCAGTTCTTC.

This clone was seen ten or more times. The rearrangement joins TRBV27 to TRBJ2-1; possibly TRBD2 for D (5 bases). The V end was cut by 4 bases, the J end by 6 bases, with 13 bases between. Germline-derived CDR1 and CDR2 are MNHEY and SMNVEV (reference sequence). The CDR3 spans 14 residues. The CDR3 coding sequence is TGTGCCAGCAGTTCCCCTAGCTCAGTCAATGAGCAGTTCTTC. Its protein is CASSSPSSVNEQFF.

The chain joins TRBV4-2 to TRBJ2-2; 9 positions match TRBD1. Germline CDR1 is LGHNA and CDR2 is YNFKEQ. V dropped 1 base and J dropped 3; count of bases not matched to a gene: 9. This CDR3 spans 18 amino acids. The CDR3 here is CASSQAPPGQGYTGELFF. The CDR3 nucleotides read TGTGCCAGCAGCCAAGCTCCTCCGGGACAGGGTTACACCGGGGAGCTGTTTTTT.

The chain has TRBV27 and TRBJ2-7; D remains unclear. Germline lookup yields CDR1 MNHEY and CDR2 SMNVEV (reference sequence). Deletions cut 0 bases from V and 7 bases from J, with 10 bases between. The CDR3 is 13 residues long. The DNA for the CDR3 is TGTGCCAGCAGTTTATCGCCAGCGATGGAGCAGTACTTC. As protein: CASSLSPAMEQYF.

The CDR3 nucleotides are TGTGCCAGCAGGAAGGTTAAACTGTTTTTT. It specifies CASRKVKLFF. The chain couples TRBV2 to TRBJ1-4; D ambiguous. The CDR3 spans 10 residues. V was shortened by 6 bases and J by 11 bases, with 7 bases between the two germline ends. CDR1 and CDR2 from the germline V gene are SNHLY and FYNNEI.

The CDR3 sequence is CASSYGGLYIQYF. In nucleotides, the CDR3 is TGTGCCAGCAGTTACGGGGGCCTATACATTCAGTACTTC. The chain has TRBV6-6 and TRBJ2-4, with D perhaps matching TRBD1 (6 bases). This CDR3 region has 13 residues. The V end lost 2 bases, the J end lost 8 bases, and 10 bases lay between the germline ends. Germline-derived CDR1 and CDR2 are MNHNY and SVGAGI (reference sequence).

This clone was detected only once. The chain carries TRBV9 and TRBJ2-3; 8 nucleotides agree with TRBD2. Germline loops: CDR1 SGDLS, CDR2 YYNGEE. V shed 0 bases, J shed 2 bases, and the junction held 5 bases outside the gene matches. This CDR3 is 16 amino acids long. The CDR3 here is CASSVALAGPTDTQYF. CDR3 DNA sequence: TGTGCCAGCAGCGTAGCGCTAGCGGGCCCCACAGATACGCAGTATTTT.

The rearrangement uses TRBV4-1 and TRBJ2-1; 11 bases agree with TRBD2. Looked up from germline, CDR1 is MGHRA and CDR2 is YSYEKL. CDR3 length equals 17 residues. Germline trimming cut 1 base from V and 10 bases from J; bases unmatched to any gene: 12. DNA of the CDR3: TGCGCCAGCAGCCAAGTAGCGACTAGCGGGGACCTTGGGGAGCAGTTCTTC. This translates into CASSQVATSGDLGEQFF.